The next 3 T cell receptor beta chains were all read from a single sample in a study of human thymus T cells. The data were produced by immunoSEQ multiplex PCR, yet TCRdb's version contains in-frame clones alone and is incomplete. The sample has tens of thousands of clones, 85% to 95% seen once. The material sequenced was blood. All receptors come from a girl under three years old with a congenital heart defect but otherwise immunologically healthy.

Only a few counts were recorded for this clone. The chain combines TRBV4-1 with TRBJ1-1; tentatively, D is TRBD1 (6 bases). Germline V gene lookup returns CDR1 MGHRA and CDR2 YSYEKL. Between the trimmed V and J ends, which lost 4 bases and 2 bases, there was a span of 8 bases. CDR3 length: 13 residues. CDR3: CASSRTANTEAFF. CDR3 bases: TGCGCCAGCAGCCGGACAGCAAACACTGAAGCTTTCTTT.

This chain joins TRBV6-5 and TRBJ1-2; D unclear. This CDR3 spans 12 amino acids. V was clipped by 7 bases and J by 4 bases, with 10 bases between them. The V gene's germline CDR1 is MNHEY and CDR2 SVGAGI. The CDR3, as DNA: TGTGCCAGCAAGGGCGGGAGCTATGGCTACACCTTC. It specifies CASKGGSYGYTF.

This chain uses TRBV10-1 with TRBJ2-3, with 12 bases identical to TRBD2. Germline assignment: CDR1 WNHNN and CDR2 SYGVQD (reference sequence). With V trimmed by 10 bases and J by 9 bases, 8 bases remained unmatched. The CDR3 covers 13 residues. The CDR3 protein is CATRTSGKETQYF. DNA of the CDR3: TGCGCCACCCGGACTAGCGGGAAGGAAACGCAGTATTTT.